The TCR beta chain described here comes from a study of graft-versus-host responses after intestinal transplantation (dated by TCRdb to about 2021). Background on the whole study: Multivisceral, liver-intestinal, or isolated intestinal transplants were received by the recipients. Every recipient was given anti-thymocyte globulin induction, then maintenance tacrolimus and steroids for roughly three years. After intestinal transplantation, graft-versus-host and host-versus-graft alloreactive T cell clones in the graft, circulation and bone marrow were tracked using bulk TCR-beta CDR3 sequencing. To identify alloreactive clones, pre-transplant mixed lymphocyte reaction products were sequenced and compared with unstimulated pre-transplant donor and recipient T cells. The cohort enrolled 20 to 30 intestinal transplant recipients including one retransplant, and 3 patients lacking pretransplant specimens were excluded. A peak of at least 4% donor T cells among recipient peripheral blood mononuclear cells was the definition used for donor T cell macrochimerism. Samples from a few later patients were sequenced in-house on an Illumina MiSeq with MiXCR processing rather than by the commercial service.

V is shortened by 0 bases, J by 3 bases, and the region joining them spans 25 bases. From cysteine to phenylalanine, the CDR3 is 20 amino acids long. CDR3 DNA is the only sequence kept; it has 60 bases, read in frame from the first base. CDR1 and CDR2, per the germline V gene, are SGDLS and YYNGEE. This sample's time point label indicates: cells obtained before transplantation from donor or recipient. CD3+CD4+ and CD3+CD8+ populations were FACS-sorted from unstimulated pre-transplant donor and recipient cells taken from spleen or lymph nodes. Library preparation used the immunoSEQ multiplex PCR assay. For most patients, genomic DNA was isolated with the Qiagen DNeasy Blood and Tissue Kit and shipped frozen to Adaptive Biotechnologies for TCR sequencing. Adaptive Biotechnologies carried out high-throughput TCR-beta CDR3 sequencing of genomic DNA for most patients. The paper's processing steps were these. Adaptive's ImmunoSEQ software supplied the TCR sequencing data for more than 15 patients, while MiXCR and VDJtools were used to process a few other patients. To correct CD4 versus CD8 sorting errors, any sequence found in both subsets at a frequency ratio below 5:1 was removed. CDR3 nucleotide sequences shared by donor and recipient were removed because the origin of these sequences could not be assigned. At least 2-fold expansion over unstimulated cells and a minimum CFSE-low frequency of 0.002% (template counts) or 0.001% (read counts) were required for clones to be classified as alloreactive. Mappable clones were those detected in sequenced pre-transplant spleen, lymph node, or MLR CFSE-low populations of the donor or recipient. The cumulative frequency of alloreactive clones was calculated as a percentage of all sequences, weighted by copy number. Here the immuneACCESS table is served through TCRdb, limited to in-frame sequences with V and J called. Missing clones are a known gap in these copies; in checked studies unresolved V genes cover under half, and the rest lacks a known reason. V and J calls and clone size are copied from that table; D and trimming were computed from the DNA. This sample comprises 40,000 to 55,000 clones, more than 70% of them detected only once. The biggest ten clones account for approximately 0.6% of the sample.

The paper as a whole reports these results and caveats: GvH clones were detected in recipient bone marrow, and some of these GvH clones were observed earlier in ileal mucosa or blood, consistent with an intestinal mucosal origin. Patients with donor T cell macrochimerism had high GvH to HvG T cell clonal ratios in their allografts. Conclusions were limited by the relatively low number and heterogeneity of intestinal transplant patients. Peak levels of circulating GvH clones were associated with declines in HvG clones early after transplant.

Comments on this clone: The antigen it recognizes is unknown. Base qualities were left out, and no much larger clone turns up one base away.

The clonotype originates from a human donor who was the organ donor for an intestinal transplant. The V gene is TRBV9 and the J gene is TRBJ2-4; TRBD2 might be the D gene, on 5 matching bases. The sample was unstimulated CD4+ T cells sorted from spleen or lymph node cells, taken before transplant. The encoded CDR3 is CASSVVSGGFGYLGKNIQYF. The nucleotide sequence is given as TGTGCCAGCAGCGTAGTATCAGGCGGGTTCGGTTACCTTGGCAAAAACATTCAGTACTTC.